Following are 5 T cell receptor beta chains from one sample sequenced in a study of spatial heterogeneity in lung cancer. Using its own MiXCR run on the 5' RACE reads, TCRdb lists one record per CDR3 protein. The table records about 6,100 distinct CDR3 sequences, approximately 13% of them present only once. The time point: sample taken at primary tumor resection. Sequenced material: lung tissue, taken at surgery. The receptors stem from a human donor with early-stage non-small cell lung cancer.

This clonotype was recorded many times. Since it is a stray read in a library aimed at alpha chains, this beta chain has a size that is not meaningful. The chain recombines TRBV2 with TRBJ2-3; TRBD1 agrees at 10 bases. Germline V gene sequence: CDR1 SNHLY, CDR2 FYNNEI. The CDR3 is 13 amino acids. V lost 8 bases, J lost 2 bases, and 1 base stayed unmatched. CDR3 protein: CASGTGDTDTQYF. Written as DNA, the CDR3 is TGTGCCAGCGGGACAGGGGACACAGATACGCAGTATTTT.

This clonotype is judged medium-sized. In a library made to pick up alpha chains, this beta chain is a stray read with a size that means little. V and J are TRBV29-1 and TRBJ1-2; possibly TRBD1 for D (5 bases). This CDR3 has 13 amino acids. Trimming left V 7 bases short and J 2 bases short, with 14 bases between. Germline V lookup: CDR1 SQVTM, CDR2 ANQGSEA. CDR3: CSAPTDPNYGYTF. The CDR3 DNA is TGCAGCGCGCCGACAGATCCCAACTATGGCTACACCTTC. Combining the CDR3 with reference TRBV29-1 and TRBJ1-2 gives the whole variable domain SAVISQKPSRDICQRGTSLTIQCQVDSQVTMMFWYRQQPGQSLTLIATANQGSEATYESGFVIDKFPISRPNLTFSTLTVSNMSPEDSSIYLCSAPTDPNYGYTFGSGTRLTVV.

In its sample, this clonotype ranks as medium-sized (0.01 to 0.1%). This beta chain came through as a stray read in a library set up for alpha chains, and its size says little. The rearrangement uses TRBV11-3 and TRBJ2-5, with 9 positions matching TRBD1. The CDR3 runs 16 residues. Germline V gene lookup returns CDR1 SGHNT and CDR2 YENEEA. Trimming took 4 bases from V and 2 from J; bases not matched to a gene: 8. CDR3 in amino acids: CASSSTGGSTQETQYF. The CDR3 DNA reads as TGTGCCAGCAGCTCCACAGGGGGCTCGACACAAGAGACCCAGTACTTC.

This clonotype was detected many times. For a library built for alpha chains, this beta chain is a stray read; little rests on its size. This rearrangement joins TRBV7-3 to TRBJ2-2, with 9 bases identical to TRBD1. Germline V CDR1 and CDR2: SGHTA, FQGTGA. The CDR3 contains 19 residues. With V trimmed by 0 bases and J by 0 bases, 8 bases remained unmatched. This CDR3 reads CASSLTPGTGRTNTGELFF. The DNA of the CDR3 is TGTGCCAGCAGCTTAACACCAGGGACAGGGCGTACGAACACCGGGGAGCTGTTTTTT.

This clonotype was found many times. This beta chain turned up in a library designed for alpha chains; as an off-target read, its abundance says little. The CDR3: CASSPGQGSYEQYF. The CDR3 DNA is TGTGCCAGCTCACCAGGACAGGGGTCCTACGAGCAGTACTTC. The chain is built from TRBV18 and TRBJ2-7; 9 bases map to TRBD1. V trimming: 2 bases; J trimming: 1 base; junction bases outside the gene matches: 0. Germline loops: CDR1 KGHSH, CDR2 LQKENI. This CDR3 is built from 14 residues.